This T cell receptor (beta chain) was found in a study of OX40 agonist ivuxolimab in advanced cancers. Findings of the study overall: In CD8+ T cells, expanded clones were on average more numerous than in CD4+. At 0.1 to 3.0 mg/kg and by week 6, clonal expansion occurred in CD4+ and CD8+ blood T cells. Clonal expansion in partial responders at 0.1-3.0 mg/kg ranked among the lowest.

There are 14 residues in the CDR3. The germline V gene has CDR1 MNHNS and CDR2 SASEGT. V was clipped by 6 bases and J by 8 bases, with 16 bases between them. Method: immunoSEQ multiplex PCR; TCRdb's copy keeps in-frame clones and lacks some. The sample carries about 83,000 clones, approximately 84% recorded once. Note on this clone: Its antigen is unknown.

V and J are TRBV6-1 and TRBJ2-2; weak D call: TRBD2 (5 bases). The sample consisted of CD4+ or CD8+ T cells sorted from blood, taken in a trial of the OX40 agonist ivuxolimab. The TCR sequence derives from an adult with an advanced solid tumor such as melanoma, head and neck, liver or kidney cancer. In DNA form, the CDR3 reads TGTGCCAGCAGGGAGGAGGCCCGAAGGGGGGAGCTGTTTTTT. Its protein product is CASREEARRGELFF.